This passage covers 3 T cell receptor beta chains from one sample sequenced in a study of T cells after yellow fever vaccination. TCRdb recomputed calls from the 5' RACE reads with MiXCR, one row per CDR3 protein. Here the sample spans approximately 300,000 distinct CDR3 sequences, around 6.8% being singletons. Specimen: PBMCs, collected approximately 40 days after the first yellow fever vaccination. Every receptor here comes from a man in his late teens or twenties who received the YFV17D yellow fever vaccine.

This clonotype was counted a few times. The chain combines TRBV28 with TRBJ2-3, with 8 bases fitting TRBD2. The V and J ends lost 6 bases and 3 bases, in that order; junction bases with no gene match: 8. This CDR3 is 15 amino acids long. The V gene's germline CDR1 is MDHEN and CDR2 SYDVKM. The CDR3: CASRGGLASTDTQYF. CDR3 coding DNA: TGTGCCAGCAGGGGAGGACTAGCTTCGACAGATACGCAGTATTTT.

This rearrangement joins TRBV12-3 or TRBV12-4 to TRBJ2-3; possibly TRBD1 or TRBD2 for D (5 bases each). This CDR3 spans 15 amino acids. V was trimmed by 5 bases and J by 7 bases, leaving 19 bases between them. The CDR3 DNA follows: TGTGCCAGCAGTCCAGACAGCACTAGAGTACATACGCAGTATTTT. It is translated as CASSPDSTRVHTQYF.

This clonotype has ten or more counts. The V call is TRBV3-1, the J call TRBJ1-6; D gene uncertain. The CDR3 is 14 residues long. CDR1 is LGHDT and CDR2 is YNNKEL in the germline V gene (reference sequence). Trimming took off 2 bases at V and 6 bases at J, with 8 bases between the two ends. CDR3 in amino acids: CASSQMTGNSPLHF. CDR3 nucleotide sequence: TGTGCCAGCAGCCAAATGACGGGTAATTCACCCCTCCACTTT. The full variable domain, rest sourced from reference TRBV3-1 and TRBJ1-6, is DTAVSQTPKYLVTQMGNDKSIKCEQNLGHDTMYWYKQDSKKFLKIMFSYNNKELIINETVPNRFSPKSPDKAHLNLHINSLELGDSAVYFCASSQMTGNSPLHFGNGTRLTVT.